The T cell receptor (beta chain) described here comes from a study of cytomegalovirus exposure and HLA in healthy donors. This CDR3 is built from 15 residues. Trimming took 4 bases from V and 5 from J, leaving 18 bases between them. Germline V lookup: CDR1 MNHEY, CDR2 SMNVEV (reference sequence). Libraries were prepared by immunoSEQ multiplex PCR; TCRdb keeps only in-frame clonotypes and omits some of them. The sample holds approximately 130,000 clones, over 65% seen once. The rearrangement joins TRBV27 to TRBJ2-7; weak D call: TRBD2 (5 bases). The sequencing input was PBMCs. The receptor's source is a woman aged 25 to 39 in good health and CMV-seronegative. The CDR3 loop is CASSYLSTSGDEQYF. Here the CDR3 DNA reads TGTGCCAGCAGTTACTTAAGTACCTCCGGGGACGAGCAGTACTTC.